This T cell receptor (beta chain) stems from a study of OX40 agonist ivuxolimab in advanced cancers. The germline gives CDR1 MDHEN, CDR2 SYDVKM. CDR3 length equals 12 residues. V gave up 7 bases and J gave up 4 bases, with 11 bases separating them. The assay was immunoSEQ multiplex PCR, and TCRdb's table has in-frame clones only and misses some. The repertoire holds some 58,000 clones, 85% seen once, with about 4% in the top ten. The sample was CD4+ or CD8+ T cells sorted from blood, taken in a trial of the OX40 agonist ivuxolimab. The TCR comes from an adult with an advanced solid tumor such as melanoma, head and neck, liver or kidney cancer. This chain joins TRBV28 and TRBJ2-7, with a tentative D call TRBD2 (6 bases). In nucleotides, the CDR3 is TGTGCCAGCACAGCGGAGGGGTACGAGCAGTACTTC. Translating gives CASTAEGYEQYF.